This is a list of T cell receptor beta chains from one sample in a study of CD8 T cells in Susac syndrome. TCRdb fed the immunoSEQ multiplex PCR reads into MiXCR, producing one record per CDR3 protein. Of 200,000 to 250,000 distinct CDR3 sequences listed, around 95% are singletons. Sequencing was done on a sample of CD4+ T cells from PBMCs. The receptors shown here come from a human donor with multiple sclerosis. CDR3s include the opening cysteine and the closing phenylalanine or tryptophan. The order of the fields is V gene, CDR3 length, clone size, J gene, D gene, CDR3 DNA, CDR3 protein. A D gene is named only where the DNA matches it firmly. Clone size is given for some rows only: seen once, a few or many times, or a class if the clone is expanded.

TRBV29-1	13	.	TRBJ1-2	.	TGCAGCGTTGCGGCGGGGGAGGCCTATGGCTACACCTTC	CSVAAGEAYGYTF
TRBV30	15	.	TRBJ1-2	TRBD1	TGTGCCTGGAGTGTAAAAGGGGACAGGGCCTATGGCTACACCTTC	CAWSVKGDRAYGYTF
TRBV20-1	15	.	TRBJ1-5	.	TGCAGTGCTAGAGAGTCGGGATCTAGCAATCAGCCCCAGCATTTT	CSARESGSSNQPQHF
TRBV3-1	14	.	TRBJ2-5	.	TGTGCCAGCAGCCATCAGCAGGGCAGTGAGACCCAGTACTTC	CASSHQQGSETQYF
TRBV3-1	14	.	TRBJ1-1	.	TGTGCCAGCAGCCAAGATGTGAGAGTCTCTGAAGCTTTCTTT	CASSQDVRVSEAFF
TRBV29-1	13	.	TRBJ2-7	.	TGCAGCGTTGGGCAGGGACAATCCTACGAGCAGTACTTC	CSVGQGQSYEQYF
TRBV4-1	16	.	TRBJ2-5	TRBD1	TGCGCCAGCAGCCAACCTGGGACAGGGGAGTGGGAGACCCAGTACTTC	CASSQPGTGEWETQYF
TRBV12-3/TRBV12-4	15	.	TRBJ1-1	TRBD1	TGTGCCAGCAGTCCCCCAGGGGGCCCCGGGGCTGAAGCTTTCTTT	CASSPPGGPGAEAFF
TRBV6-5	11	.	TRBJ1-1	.	TGTGCCAGCAGTCGTCTCGGTGAAGCTTTCTTT	CASSRLGEAFF
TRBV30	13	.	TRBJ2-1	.	TGTGCCTGGAGTGTACGTCGCGAGGTAGAGCAGTTCTTC	CAWSVRREVEQFF
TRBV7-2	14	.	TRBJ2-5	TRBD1	TGTGCCAGCAGCTTCGGCAGGGGGCCAGAGACCCAGTACTTC	CASSFGRGPETQYF
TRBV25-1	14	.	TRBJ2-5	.	TGTGCCAGCAGTGAAACAGGGCGCCAAGAGACCCAGTACTTC	CASSETGRQETQYF
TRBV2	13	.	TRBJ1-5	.	TGTGCCAGCAGTACGAGGGTAGATCAGCCCCAGCATTTT	CASSTRVDQPQHF
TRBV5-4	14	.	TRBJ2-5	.	TGTGCCAGCAGCTTGGAACATCCATCAGAGACCCAGTACTTC	CASSLEHPSETQYF
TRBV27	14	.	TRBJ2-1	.	TGTGCCAGCAGTTTCCTCCCCCAAGGGTATGAGCAGTTCTTC	CASSFLPQGYEQFF
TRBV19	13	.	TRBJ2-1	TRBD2	TGTGCCAGTACGGGGCTAGCGGGATTCGAGCAGTTCTTC	CASTGLAGFEQFF
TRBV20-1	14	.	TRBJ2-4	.	TGCAGCGCGGGGGGAGGGACAGCAGAAAACATTCAGTACTTC	CSAGGGTAENIQYF
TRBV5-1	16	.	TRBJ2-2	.	TGCGCCAGCAGCCCTTCGGCGGGGCTTAACACCGGGGAGCTGTTTTTT	CASSPSAGLNTGELFF
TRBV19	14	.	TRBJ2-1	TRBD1	TGTGCCAGTACCCGGGACAGGGCCTACAATGAGCAGTTCTTC	CASTRDRAYNEQFF
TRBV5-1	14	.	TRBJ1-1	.	TGCGCCAGCAGCTTGGAGCAGGTGAACACTGAAGCTTTCTTT	CASSLEQVNTEAFF
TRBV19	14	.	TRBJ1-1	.	TGTGCCAGTAGTAGGCAGGGTGCTGGCACTGAAGCTTTCTTT	CASSRQGAGTEAFF
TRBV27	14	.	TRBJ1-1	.	TGTGCCAGCAGTTCAGACATACTGGGGACTGAAGCTTTCTTT	CASSSDILGTEAFF
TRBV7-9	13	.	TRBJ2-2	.	TGTGCCGTCCGGACCCAAAACACCGGGGAGCTGTTTTTT	CAVRTQNTGELFF
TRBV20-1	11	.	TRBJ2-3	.	TGCAGTGCTTGGGACCCCCCCTCCCAGTATTTT	CSAWDPPSQYF
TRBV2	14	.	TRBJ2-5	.	TGTGCCAGAGGCCAGGATACAAGAGTCGGGACCCAGTACTTC	CARGQDTRVGTQYF
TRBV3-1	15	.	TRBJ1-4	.	TGTGCCAGCACCTTCGGGTCTCCTGGAAGTGAAAAACTGTTTTTT	CASTFGSPGSEKLFF
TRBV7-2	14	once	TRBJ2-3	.	TGTGCCAGCAGCTTATCGGCAGGTACAGATACGCAGTATTTT	CASSLSAGTDTQYF
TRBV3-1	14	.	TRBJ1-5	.	TGTGCCAGCAGCCAAGGGGAAGGACGCGGGCCCCAGCATTTT	CASSQGEGRGPQHF